The clone carrying this T cell receptor beta chain occurred once. What it binds is unknown. Generated by immunoSEQ multiplex PCR, the TCRdb table keeps only in-frame clones and is missing some. The repertoire holds 70,000 to 95,000 clones, with more than 70% as singletons. The data derive from a study of identifying expanded T cells in peripheral blood. Whole-study findings and limits: Over about two and four weeks, about 15 and 19 clones changed, versus approximately 1.2 between replicates.

This CDR3 has 11 residues. Germline-derived CDR1 and CDR2 are MNHEY and SMNVEV (reference sequence). Trimming took off 4 bases at V and 9 bases at J, with 7 bases between the two ends. Sequenced sample: blood. The chain joins TRBV27 to TRBJ2-1; D call uncertain. This clonotype was sampled from a person between 18 and 75 years old in good health. The CDR3 reads CASSSLSEQFF. The CDR3 DNA reads TGTGCCAGCAGTTCCCTGAGTGAGCAGTTCTTC.